The 11 T cell receptor beta chains presented below share a single source sample, sequenced in a study of cytomegalovirus exposure and HLA in healthy donors (dated by TCRdb to between 2016 and 2019). The library was obtained by the immunoSEQ multiplex PCR assay. A mixture of 60 forward primers for TCR Vbeta segments and 13 reverse primers for TCR Jbeta segments was used in the multiplex PCR. TCRdb obtained this table from immuneACCESS and retained in-frame rearrangements with V and J assigned. These tables miss some clones; where compared with another copy, unresolved V genes account for less than half of the shortfall, and the remainder is unexplained. The sample profile shows about 160,000 clones; under 75% of them were found once. The ten top clones hold approximately 7.1% of the sample. Sequencing used PBMCs. The receptor source for this set is a man aged 35-49 years in good health and CMV-seropositive.

V and J are TRBV30 and TRBJ1-6; 8 bases map to TRBD1. Germline values: CDR1 GTSNPN, CDR2 SVGIG (reference sequence). The CDR3 consists of 13 residues. V dropped 1 base and J dropped 10; count of bases not matched to a gene: 3. CDR3: CAWSAGGRSPLHF. The CDR3, as DNA: TGTGCCTGGAGTGCAGGGGGCCGGTCACCCCTCCACTTT.

The chain joins TRBV7-2 to TRBJ1-5, with a possible D match to TRBD1 (5 bases). The germline gives CDR1 SGHTA, CDR2 FQGNSA. V was clipped by 0 bases and J by 9 bases, with 18 bases between them. This CDR3 comprises 16 residues. The chain's CDR3 is CASSLADRGRGSPQHF. In DNA, the CDR3 is TGTGCCAGCAGCTTAGCGGATCGGGGTCGGGGGTCGCCCCAGCATTTT.

V is TRBV10-3 and J is TRBJ1-3; D is uncertain. The CDR3 extends over 11 amino acids. V was shortened by 4 bases and J by 7 bases, with 5 bases between the two germline ends. Germline lookup yields CDR1 ENHRY and CDR2 SYGVKD. The chain's CDR3 is CAISVLNTIYF. CDR3 DNA: TGTGCCATCAGTGTACTGAACACCATATATTTT.

The rearrangement uses TRBV5-4 and TRBJ2-7; 7 bases are a match to TRBD1. Germline CDR1 and CDR2: SGHNT and YYREEE (reference sequence). The J segment lost 0 bases and the V segment lost 4 bases, leaving 7 bases of the junction unmatched. This CDR3 is built from 15 residues. CDR3 region: CASSPETGPSYEQYF. Here the CDR3 DNA reads TGTGCCAGCAGCCCAGAGACAGGGCCCTCCTACGAGCAGTACTTC.

V gene TRBV6-1 combines with J gene TRBJ2-5, with 11 bases fitting TRBD2. CDR3 length: 14 amino acids. V gave up 5 bases and J gave up 4 bases; unmatched junction bases: 3. CDR1 is MNHNS, CDR2 SASEGT, per germline. CDR3 DNA: TGTGCCAGCAGTAGAGGGACTAGCGGAGAGACCCAGTACTTC. It translates to CASSRGTSGETQYF.

V and J are TRBV27 and TRBJ1-5, with D possibly being TRBD1 (5 bases). Deletions cut 6 bases from V and 3 bases from J, with 12 bases between. The germline V gene has CDR1 MNHEY and CDR2 SMNVEV (reference sequence). The CDR3 totals 14 residues. CDR3 DNA sequence: TGTGCCAGCAGGAGAACAGGAATCAATCAGCCCCAGCATTTT. Its translation is CASRRTGINQPQHF.

There are a few counts of this clone. V and J are TRBV7-6 and TRBJ2-2; perhaps TRBD2 as D (6 bases). The germline V gene encodes CDR1 SGHVS and CDR2 FNYEAQ. The CDR3 covers 14 residues. V dropped 7 bases and J dropped 6 bases, with 15 bases sitting between them. The CDR3 loop reads CASTYRTKAGELFF. The CDR3 coding sequence is TGTGCCAGCACTTACAGGACTAAGGCCGGGGAGCTGTTTTTT.

The genes are TRBV27 and TRBJ1-2, with D tentatively TRBD1 (5 bases). This CDR3 has 14 residues. The V end lost 5 bases, the J end lost 4 bases, and 14 bases lay between the germline ends. Germline CDR1 reads MNHEY; CDR2 reads SMNVEV (reference sequence). The CDR3 sequence: CASSPRGTFYGYTF. As DNA, the CDR3 is TGTGCCAGCAGTCCCCGGGGGACTTTCTATGGCTACACCTTC.

CDR3 DNA sequence: TGTGCCAGCAGCACAAGGACAGGGACAAACTATGGCTACACCTTC. It codes for CASSTRTGTNYGYTF. The rearrangement uses TRBV9 and TRBJ1-2, with TRBD1 matching over 8 bases. The CDR3 totals 15 residues. From germline, CDR1 is SGDLS and CDR2 YYNGEE. The V segment lost 4 bases and the J segment 2 bases; nucleotides outside the gene matches: 7.

This clone was seen a few times. The rearrangement joins TRBV5-6 to TRBJ1-3; 8 bases map to TRBD1. Germline V lookup: CDR1 SGHDT, CDR2 YYEEEE. V was clipped by 2 bases and J by 4 bases; unmatched bases: 8. This CDR3 region has 16 residues. The CDR3 is CASSFPDRAAGNTIYF. The CDR3 bases are TGTGCCAGCAGCTTCCCGGACAGGGCGGCGGGAAACACCATATATTTT.

The chain employs TRBV2 and TRBJ1-5; no definite D call. V lost 6 bases, J lost 8 bases, and 8 bases lay in between. The CDR3 consists of 11 residues. Germline assignment: CDR1 SNHLY and CDR2 FYNNEI. The CDR3 sequence: CASSLAEPQHF. The CDR3 DNA reads TGTGCCAGCAGCCTAGCTGAGCCCCAGCATTTT.